This T cell receptor beta chain was retrieved from a study of vaccination and CD4 T cells after COVID-19. Across the whole study: SARS-CoV-2, HCoV-NL63, HCoV-OC43 and HCoV-229E supplied the overlapping spike peptides used to stimulate cells.

Noted treatment: approximately 9-day PBMC culture with coronavirus spike peptide pools or control peptides (ViraFEST assay). ViraFEST relied on peptide pools to expand antigen-specific T cells; the TCRs were sequenced afterward. About 1.9 million PBMCs went into each well for culture with 8 to 10 IU/ml IL-2 and around 10 ug/ml peptide pools. As regards this clonotype: What it recognizes is unknown.

Once obtained from cultured CD4+ T cells, the DNA was sequenced using the Oncomine TCR Beta short-read assay. In this case, cultured CD4+ T cells provided the extracted genomic DNA. TCRdb analysed the PCR reads with MiXCR anew, one entry per CDR3 protein. The sample has about 13,000 distinct CDR3 sequences; around four fifths are singletons. This TCR was sampled from a human donor who received a COVID-19 vaccine. The input for sequencing was CD4+ T cells from blood, cultured in vitro, taken after SARS-CoV-2 vaccination.

The CDR3 DNA reads as TGCAGTGCTAGAGATCCTGACAGTCGGGTGAACACTGAAGCTTTCTTT. The encoded protein is CSARDPDSRVNTEAFF. The V and J genes are TRBV20-1 and TRBJ1-1, with D possibly matching TRBD1 (5 bases). The CDR3 is 16 amino acids. The V and J ends lost 0 bases and 0 bases respectively, with 14 bases between them. The germline CDR1 and CDR2 sequences are DFQATT and SNEGSKA (reference sequence).